A selection of T cell receptor beta chains follows, all from one sample in a study of response to subunit inactivated influenza vaccine. Via MiXCR, TCRdb re-called the RT-PCR reads, giving one row per CDR3 protein. The profile shows roughly 650,000 distinct CDR3 sequences, around 15% of them singletons. The sample in question was PBMCs from blood, obtained roughly 2 weeks before vaccination. Source of these receptors: a man aged 45-65 years who received an inactivated influenza vaccine. The CDR3 runs from the conserved cysteine through the conserved F or W. The D gene is left open where the match is weak. Expanded clones are given a class, and other clones once, few, many or no size at all.

j_call d_call v_call clone_size cdr3_nt cdr3_aa
TRBJ2-5 TRBD2 TRBV6-2/TRBV6-3 . TGTGCCAGCAATCGACTAGCGGGGCCGCAAGAGACCCAGTACTTC CASNRLAGPQETQYF
TRBJ1-1 TRBD1 TRBV10-3 . TGTGCCATCAGTGTTTTACAGGGGGCTGACACTGAAGCTTTCTTT CAISVLQGADTEAFF
TRBJ2-7 TRBD1 TRBV4-1 few TGCGCCAGCAGCAAAACCGGGACAGGGTACGAGCAGTACTTC CASSKTGTGYEQYF
TRBJ2-7 . TRBV5-6 few TGTGCCAGCAGCTTAGGTCGAATTTACCCCTACGAGCAGTACTTC CASSLGRIYPYEQYF
TRBJ1-5 . TRBV6-1 few TGTGCCAGCAGGCCAGACGAGGGGAGCAATCAGCCCCAGCATTTT CASRPDEGSNQPQHF
TRBJ2-5 TRBD2 TRBV30 many TGTGCCTGGAGTGCCGGGACTAATCAGTACTTC CAWSAGTNQYF
TRBJ2-1 TRBD2 TRBV3-1 many TGTGCCAGCAGCCAAGATTTCGCGGGAGAGGCCTACAATGAGCAGTTCTTC CASSQDFAGEAYNEQFF
TRBJ2-1 . TRBV11-2 few TGTGCCAGCAGCTTAGGTTTTGACAGACGTCCAATAACCTCCTACAATGAGCAGTTCTTC CASSLGFDRRPITSYNEQFF
TRBJ2-3 . TRBV11-2 few TGTGCCAGCAGCTTAGATTTGGGCACAGATACGCAGTATTTT CASSLDLGTDTQYF
TRBJ1-4 . TRBV5-1 many TGCGCCAGCAGCTTAGTTGGGGACTCTAATGAAAAACTGTTTTTT CASSLVGDSNEKLFF
TRBJ2-5 . TRBV29-1 many TGCAGCGTTGAGGCGGGTAGAGAGACCCAGTACTTC CSVEAGRETQYF
TRBJ1-5 . TRBV7-2 few TGTGCCAGCAGCTTAGGTCCTGGGCGCAATCAGCCCCAGCATTTT CASSLGPGRNQPQHF
TRBJ2-4 . TRBV5-1 few TGCGCCAGCAGCTGGGGGGGGACAAAACTAGCCAAAAACATTCAGTACTTC CASSWGGTKLAKNIQYF
TRBJ2-4 TRBD2 TRBV27 . TGTGCCAGCAGTCAAGGGACTAGCGGGAGGGGTAACATTCAGTACTTC CASSQGTSGRGNIQYF
TRBJ2-3 . TRBV9 few TGTGCCAGCAGCTCTCCTAATGTAACAGATACGCAGTATTTT CASSSPNVTDTQYF
TRBJ1-3 TRBD1 TRBV12-3/TRBV12-4 few TGTGCCAGCAGACTACCGGGACAGGGCATTGGAAACACCATATATTTT CASRLPGQGIGNTIYF
TRBJ1-2 . TRBV12-3/TRBV12-4 . TGTGCCAGCAGTTTGATGGGTACCCACTATGGCTACACCTTC CASSLMGTHYGYTF
TRBJ1-2 . TRBV25-1 few TGTGCCAGCAGCTTGGACGCCGGGTATGGCTACACCTTC CASSLDAGYGYTF
TRBJ1-5 . TRBV4-1 . TGCGCCAGCAGCCACCTAACCGGGGTAGGTCAGCCCCAGCATTTT CASSHLTGVGQPQHF
TRBJ2-2 TRBD2 TRBV12-3/TRBV12-4 . TGTGCCAACAGTTTTCGGCGGGAGTTAATCGGGGAGCTGTTTTTT CANSFRRELIGELFF
TRBJ2-3 . TRBV4-2 few TGTGCCAGCAGCCAAGAGCTAGCGCAAGATACGCAGTATTTT CASSQELAQDTQYF
TRBJ2-2 . TRBV15 few TGTGCCACCAGCAGAGTGGAGGGACTCTACACCGGGGAGCTGTTTTTT CATSRVEGLYTGELFF
TRBJ2-1 TRBD2 TRBV11-2 once TGTGCCAGCAGCTTAGCCTCTCGCGGGGGGGCCCACAATGAGCAGTTCTTC CASSLASRGGAHNEQFF